This T cell receptor beta chain derives from a study of CXCR3-negative and CXCR3-positive naive CD8 T cells. Concerning this clonotype itself: Its target is not known.

The CDR3 spans 17 residues. Germline CDR1 is SQVTM and CDR2 is ANQGSEA. All TRB cDNA libraries came from 5' RACE performed with UMI labels. With the 5' RACE reads reprocessed, TCRdb shows one record per CDR3 protein and no DNA. The table for this sample gives nearly 110,000 distinct CDR3 sequences. Findings and limits, study-wide: CXCR3-positive naive cells carried more hydrophobic TRB CDR3s than CXCR3-negative ones.

Sequenced sample: naive CXCR3+ CD8+ T cells from blood. The sample's subset: CD45RO-CCR7+CD27+CD95- naive CD8+ T cells expressing CXCR3 (TNR3+). This chain joins TRBV29-1 and TRBJ2-3; no DNA is available, so the TRBD1 call from TCRdb remains unchecked. The sequence was obtained from a human donor in good health. Some clones in this sample may be carry-over from other donors' samples. The CDR3 loop reads CSVDGTQDHSLTDTQYF.